Sequencing of this T cell receptor beta chain was carried out in a study of liver allograft versus peripheral blood T cells. For the study at large: Blood and transplanted-liver T cell receptor repertoires from recipients were compared.

This clonotype was found many times. Its antigen is currently unknown. V lost 2 bases and J lost 3, with 11 bases in between. The CDR3 totals 14 residues. From germline, CDR1 is MNHEY and CDR2 SMNVEV (reference sequence). TCRdb called the reads again in MiXCR, with one record for every CDR3 protein. The table lists approximately 16,000 distinct CDR3 sequences, around 21% of them singletons, with 12% in the top ten. Study outcomes and limitations: Intragraft T cell receptor repertoires of liver allografts were reportedly distinct from those in peripheral blood.

The chain links TRBV27 to TRBJ2-7; a weak D match, TRBD1 (6 bases). The TCR originated in a human patient who had a liver transplant. The graft donor may have given rise to some T cells. The CDR3 region is CASSLKLQGYEQYF. CDR3 DNA sequence: TGTGCCAGCAGTTTAAAATTACAGGGCTACGAGCAGTACTTC.